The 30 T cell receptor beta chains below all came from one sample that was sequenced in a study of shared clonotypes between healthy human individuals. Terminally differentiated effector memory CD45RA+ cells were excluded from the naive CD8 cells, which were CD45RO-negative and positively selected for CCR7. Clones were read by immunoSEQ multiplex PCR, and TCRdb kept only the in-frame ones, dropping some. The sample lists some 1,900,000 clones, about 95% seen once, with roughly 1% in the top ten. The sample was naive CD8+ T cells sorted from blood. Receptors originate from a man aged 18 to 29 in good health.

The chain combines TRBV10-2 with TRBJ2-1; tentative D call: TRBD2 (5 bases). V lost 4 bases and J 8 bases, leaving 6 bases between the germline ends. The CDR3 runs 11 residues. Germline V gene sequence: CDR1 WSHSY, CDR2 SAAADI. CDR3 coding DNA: TGCGCCAGCAGTGTAGCGTATGAGCAGTTCTTC. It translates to CASSVAYEQFF.

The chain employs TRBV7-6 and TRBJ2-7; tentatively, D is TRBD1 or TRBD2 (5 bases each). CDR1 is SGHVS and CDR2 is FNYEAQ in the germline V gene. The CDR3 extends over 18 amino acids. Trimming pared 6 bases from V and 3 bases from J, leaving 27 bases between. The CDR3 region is CASSTGLAGAEFGYEQYF. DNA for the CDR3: TGTGCCAGCAGTACGGGGCTAGCCGGAGCCGAGTTTGGCTACGAGCAGTACTTC. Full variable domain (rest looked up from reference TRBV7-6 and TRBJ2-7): GAGVSQSPRYKVTKRGQDVALRCDPISGHVSLYWYRQALGQGPEFLTYFNYEAQQDKSGLPNDRFSAERPEGSISTLTIQRTEQRDSAMYRCASSTGLAGAEFGYEQYFGPGTRLTVT.

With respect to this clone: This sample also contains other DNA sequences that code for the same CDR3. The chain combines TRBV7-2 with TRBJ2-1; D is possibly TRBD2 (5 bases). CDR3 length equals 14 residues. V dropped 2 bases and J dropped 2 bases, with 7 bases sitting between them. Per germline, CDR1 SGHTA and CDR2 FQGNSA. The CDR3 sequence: CASSLSGPYNEQFF. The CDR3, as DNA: TGTGCCAGCAGCTTAAGCGGTCCCTACAATGAGCAGTTCTTC.

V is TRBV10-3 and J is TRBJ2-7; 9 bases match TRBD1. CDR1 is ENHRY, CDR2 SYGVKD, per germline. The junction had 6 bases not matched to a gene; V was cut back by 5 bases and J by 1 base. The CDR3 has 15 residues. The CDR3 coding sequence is TGTGCCATCAGTACCGGGACAGGGCCTTCCTACGAGCAGTACTTC. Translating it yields CAISTGTGPSYEQYF.

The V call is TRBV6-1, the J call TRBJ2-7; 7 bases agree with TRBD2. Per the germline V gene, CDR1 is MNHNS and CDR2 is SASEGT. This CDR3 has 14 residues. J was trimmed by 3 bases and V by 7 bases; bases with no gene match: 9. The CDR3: CASTLRGEGYEQYF. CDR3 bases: TGTGCCAGCACCCTCCGGGGGGAGGGCTACGAGCAGTACTTC.

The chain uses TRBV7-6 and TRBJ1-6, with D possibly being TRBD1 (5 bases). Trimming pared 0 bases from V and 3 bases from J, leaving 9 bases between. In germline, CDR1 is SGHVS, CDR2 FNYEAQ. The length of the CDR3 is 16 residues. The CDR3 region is CASSLAGTDYNSPLHF. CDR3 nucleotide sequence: TGTGCCAGCAGCTTAGCGGGGACGGACTATAATTCACCCCTCCACTTT.

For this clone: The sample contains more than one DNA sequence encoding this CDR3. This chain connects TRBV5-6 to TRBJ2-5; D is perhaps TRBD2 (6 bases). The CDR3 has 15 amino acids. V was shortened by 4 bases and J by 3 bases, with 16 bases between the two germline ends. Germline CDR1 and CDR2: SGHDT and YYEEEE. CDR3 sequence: CASSAAGTGEETQYF. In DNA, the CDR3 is TGTGCCAGCAGCGCGGCCGGGACGGGGGAAGAGACCCAGTACTTC.

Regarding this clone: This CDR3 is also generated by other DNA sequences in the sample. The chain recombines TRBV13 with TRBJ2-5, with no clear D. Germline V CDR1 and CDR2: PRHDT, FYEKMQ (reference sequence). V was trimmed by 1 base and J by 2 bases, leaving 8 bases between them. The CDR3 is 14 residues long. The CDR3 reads CASSLVGPQETQYF. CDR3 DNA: TGTGCCAGCAGCTTAGTAGGCCCTCAAGAGACCCAGTACTTC.

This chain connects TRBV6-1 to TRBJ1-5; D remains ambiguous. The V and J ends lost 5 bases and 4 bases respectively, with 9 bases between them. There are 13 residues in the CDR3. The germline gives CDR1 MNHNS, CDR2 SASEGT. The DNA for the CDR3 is TGTGCCAGCAGTCCCTTGATTAATCAGCCCCAGCATTTT. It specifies CASSPLINQPQHF.

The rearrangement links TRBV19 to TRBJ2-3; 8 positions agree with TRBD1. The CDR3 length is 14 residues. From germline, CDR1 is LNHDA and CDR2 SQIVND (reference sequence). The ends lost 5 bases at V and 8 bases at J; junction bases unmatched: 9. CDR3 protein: CASSGGQGAGTQYF. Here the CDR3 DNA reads TGTGCCAGTAGTGGCGGGCAGGGGGCAGGTACGCAGTATTTT.

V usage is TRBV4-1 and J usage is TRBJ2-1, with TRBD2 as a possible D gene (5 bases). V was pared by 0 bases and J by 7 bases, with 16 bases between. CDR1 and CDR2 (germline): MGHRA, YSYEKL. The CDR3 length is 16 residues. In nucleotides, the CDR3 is TGCGCCAGCAGCCAAGATCCGGGTGGCCGGGGAAATGAGCAGTTCTTC. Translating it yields CASSQDPGGRGNEQFF.

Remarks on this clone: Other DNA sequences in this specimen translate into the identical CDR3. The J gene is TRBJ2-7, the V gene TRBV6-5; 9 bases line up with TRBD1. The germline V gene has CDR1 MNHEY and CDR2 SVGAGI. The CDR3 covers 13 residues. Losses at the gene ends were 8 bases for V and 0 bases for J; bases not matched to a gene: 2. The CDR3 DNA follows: TGTGCCAGCCGACAGGGGGTCTCCTACGAGCAGTACTTC. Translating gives CASRQGVSYEQYF.

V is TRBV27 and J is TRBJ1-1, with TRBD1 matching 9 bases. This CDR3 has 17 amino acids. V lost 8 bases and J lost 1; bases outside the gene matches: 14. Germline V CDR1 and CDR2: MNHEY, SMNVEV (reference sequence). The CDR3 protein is CASGTGTAPLGNTEAFF. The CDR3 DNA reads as TGTGCCAGCGGGACAGGGACAGCCCCACTAGGGAACACTGAAGCTTTCTTT.

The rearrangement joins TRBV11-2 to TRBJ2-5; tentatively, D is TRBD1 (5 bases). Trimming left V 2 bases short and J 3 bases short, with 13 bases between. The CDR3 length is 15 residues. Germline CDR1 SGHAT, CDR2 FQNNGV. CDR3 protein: CASSLWAGQEETQYF. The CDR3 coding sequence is TGTGCCAGCAGCTTATGGGCAGGACAAGAAGAGACCCAGTACTTC.

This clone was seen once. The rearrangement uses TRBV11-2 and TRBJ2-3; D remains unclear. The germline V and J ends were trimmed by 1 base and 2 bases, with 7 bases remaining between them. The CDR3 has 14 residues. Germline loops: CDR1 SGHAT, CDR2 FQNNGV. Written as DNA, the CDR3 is TGTGCCAGCAGCTTAGTCTACCTCACAGATACGCAGTATTTT. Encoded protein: CASSLVYLTDTQYF.

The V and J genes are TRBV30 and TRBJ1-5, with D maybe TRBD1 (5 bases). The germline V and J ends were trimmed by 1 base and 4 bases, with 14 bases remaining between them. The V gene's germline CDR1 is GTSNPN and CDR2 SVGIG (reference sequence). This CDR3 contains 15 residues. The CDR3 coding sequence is TGTGCCTGGAGTGCCCTAGACAGCGGGAATCAGCCCCAGCATTTT. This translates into CAWSALDSGNQPQHF. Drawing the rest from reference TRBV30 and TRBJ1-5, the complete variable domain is SQTIHQWPATLVQPVGSPLSLECTVEGTSNPNLYWYRQAAGRGLQLLFYSVGIGQISSEVPQNLSASRPQDRQFILSSKKLLLSDSGFYLCAWSALDSGNQPQHFGDGTRLSIL.

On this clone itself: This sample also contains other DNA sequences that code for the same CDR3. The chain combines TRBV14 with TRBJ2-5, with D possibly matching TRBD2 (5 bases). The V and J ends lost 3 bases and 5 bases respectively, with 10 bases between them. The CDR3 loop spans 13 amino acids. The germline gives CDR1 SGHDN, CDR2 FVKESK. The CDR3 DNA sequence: TGTGCCAGCAGCCAGGAGGTCGGGGAGACCCAGTACTTC. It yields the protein CASSQEVGETQYF.

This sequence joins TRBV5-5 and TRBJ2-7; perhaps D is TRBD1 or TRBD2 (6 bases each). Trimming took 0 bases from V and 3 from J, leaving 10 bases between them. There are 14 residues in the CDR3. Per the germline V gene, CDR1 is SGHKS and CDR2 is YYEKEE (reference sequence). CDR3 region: CASSLGGGLYEQYF. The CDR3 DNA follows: TGTGCCAGCAGCTTGGGAGGGGGACTCTACGAGCAGTACTTC.

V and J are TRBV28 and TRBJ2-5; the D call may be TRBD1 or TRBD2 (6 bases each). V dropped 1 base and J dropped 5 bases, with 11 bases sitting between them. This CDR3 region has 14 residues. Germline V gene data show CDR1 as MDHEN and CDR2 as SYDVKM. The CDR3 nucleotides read TGTGCCAGCAGTTTATCGCAGGGGAGGGAGACCCAGTACTTC. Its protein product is CASSLSQGRETQYF.

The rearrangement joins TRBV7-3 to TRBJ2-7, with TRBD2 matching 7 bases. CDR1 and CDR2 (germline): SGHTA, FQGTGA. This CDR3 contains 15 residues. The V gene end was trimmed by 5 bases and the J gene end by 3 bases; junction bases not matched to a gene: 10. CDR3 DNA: TGTGCCAGCAGCGTGGGAGGGTCAGTCGTCTACGAGCAGTACTTC. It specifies CASSVGGSVVYEQYF.

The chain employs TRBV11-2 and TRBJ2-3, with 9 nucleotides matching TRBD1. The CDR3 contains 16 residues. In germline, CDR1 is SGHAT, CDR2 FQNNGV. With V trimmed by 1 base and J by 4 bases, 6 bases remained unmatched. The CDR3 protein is CASSLVPGQGPDTQYF. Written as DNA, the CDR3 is TGTGCCAGCAGCTTAGTCCCCGGACAGGGGCCAGATACGCAGTATTTT.

Here the CDR3 reads CASGQGGSYGYTF. The CDR3 DNA is TGTGCCAGCGGACAGGGGGGGTCCTATGGCTACACCTTC. The chain uses TRBV6-1 and TRBJ1-2; 10 bases map to TRBD1. The germline V gene has CDR1 MNHNS and CDR2 SASEGT. Germline trimming cut 8 bases from V and 4 bases from J; bases unmatched to any gene: 4. The CDR3 sequence is 13 residues long.

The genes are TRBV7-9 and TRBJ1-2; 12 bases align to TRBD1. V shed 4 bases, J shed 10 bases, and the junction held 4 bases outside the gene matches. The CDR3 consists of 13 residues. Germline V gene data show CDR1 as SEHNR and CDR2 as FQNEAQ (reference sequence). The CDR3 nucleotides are TGTGCCAGCAGCTCCGGGACAGGGGGCGTCTACACCTTC. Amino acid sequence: CASSSGTGGVYTF. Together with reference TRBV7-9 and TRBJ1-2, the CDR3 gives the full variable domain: DTGVSQNPRHKITKRGQNVTFRCDPISEHNRLYWYRQTLGQGPEFLTYFQNEAQLEKSRLLSDRFSAERPKGSFSTLEIQRTEQGDSAMYLCASSSGTGGVYTFGSGTRLTVV.

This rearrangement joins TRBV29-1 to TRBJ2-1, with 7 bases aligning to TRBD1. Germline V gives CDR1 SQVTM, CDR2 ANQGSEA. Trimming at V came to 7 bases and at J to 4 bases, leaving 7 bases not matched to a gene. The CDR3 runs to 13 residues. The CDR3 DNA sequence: TGCAGCGCCACCCCGGGACAGTACAATGAGCAGTTCTTC. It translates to CSATPGQYNEQFF.

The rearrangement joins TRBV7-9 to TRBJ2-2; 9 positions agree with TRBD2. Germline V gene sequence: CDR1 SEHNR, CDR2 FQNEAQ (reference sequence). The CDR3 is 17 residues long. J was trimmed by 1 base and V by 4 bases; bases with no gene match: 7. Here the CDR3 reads CASSSPASGVNTGELFF. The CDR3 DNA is TGTGCCAGCAGCTCCCCGGCTAGCGGGGTGAACACCGGGGAGCTGTTTTTT.

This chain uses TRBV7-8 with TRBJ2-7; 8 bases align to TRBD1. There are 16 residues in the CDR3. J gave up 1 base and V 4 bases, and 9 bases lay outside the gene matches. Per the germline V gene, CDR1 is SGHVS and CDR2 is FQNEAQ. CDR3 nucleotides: TGTGCCAGCAGCTCCAGCCCGGGACAGGAATCCTACGAGCAGTACTTC. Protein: CASSSSPGQESYEQYF.

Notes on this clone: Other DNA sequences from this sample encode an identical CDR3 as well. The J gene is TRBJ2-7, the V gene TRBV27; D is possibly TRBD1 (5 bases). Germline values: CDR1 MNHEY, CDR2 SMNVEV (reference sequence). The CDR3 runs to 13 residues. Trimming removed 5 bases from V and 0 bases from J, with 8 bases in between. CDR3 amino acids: CASSAGLSYEQYF. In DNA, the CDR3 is TGTGCCAGCAGTGCAGGGCTCTCCTACGAGCAGTACTTC.

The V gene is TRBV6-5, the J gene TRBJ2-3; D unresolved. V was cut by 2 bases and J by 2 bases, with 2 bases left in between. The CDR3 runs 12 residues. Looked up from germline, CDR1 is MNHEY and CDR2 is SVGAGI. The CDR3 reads CASSYATDTQYF. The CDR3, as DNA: TGTGCCAGCAGTTACGCCACAGATACGCAGTATTTT.

Here the CDR3 DNA reads TGTGCCAGCTCACTAGATTGGGATACGCAGTATTTT. Its protein product is CASSLDWDTQYF. The V call is TRBV18, the J call TRBJ2-3; no firm D call. This CDR3 contains 12 residues. V lost 4 bases and J 6 bases, leaving 8 bases between the germline ends. CDR1 and CDR2 from the germline V gene are KGHSH and LQKENI. Supplemented by reference TRBV18 and TRBJ2-3, the full variable domain reads NAGVMQNPRHLVRRRGQEARLRCSPMKGHSHVYWYRQLPEEGLKFMVYLQKENIIDESGMPKERFSAEFPKEGPSILRIQQVVRGDSAAYFCASSLDWDTQYFGPGTRLTVL.

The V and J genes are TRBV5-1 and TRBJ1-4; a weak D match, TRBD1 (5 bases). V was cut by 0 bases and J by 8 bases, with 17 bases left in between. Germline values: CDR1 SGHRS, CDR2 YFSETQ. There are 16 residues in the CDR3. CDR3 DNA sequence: TGCGCCAGCAGCTTGGCCGGGTCAGTTACAGGAGAAAAACTGTTTTTT. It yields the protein CASSLAGSVTGEKLFF.